This is a list of T cell receptor beta chains from one sample in a study of tumor-infiltrating lymphocytes in primary liver carcinoma. TCRdb reprocessed the multiplex PCR reads with MiXCR, giving one entry per CDR3 protein. The sample holds almost 200,000 distinct CDR3 sequences, 65% seen once. Sequencing input: peripheral blood. These receptors were taken from a woman between 55 and 75 years old with primary liver carcinoma and hepatitis B virus infection. The CDR3 runs from the conserved cysteine through the conserved F or W. Fields, in order: clone size, D gene, V gene, J gene, CDR3 protein, CDR3 DNA. D genes are given only for firm matches. Expanded clones are given a class, and other clones once, few, many or no size at all.

abundance: NA; d_gene: TRBD1; v_gene: TRBV7-9; j_gene: TRBJ1-1; CDR3aa: CASSRTGMNTGAFF; CDR3nt: TGTGCCAGCAGCAGGACAGGGATGAACACTGGAGCTTTCTTT
abundance: many; d_gene: NA; v_gene: TRBV4-1; j_gene: TRBJ2-1; CDR3aa: CASSQRAFPEQFF; CDR3nt: TGCGCCAGCAGCCAAAGGGCCTTCCCAGAGCAGTTCTTC
abundance: many; d_gene: NA; v_gene: TRBV12-3/TRBV12-4; j_gene: TRBJ2-5; CDR3aa: CASSLMGGRETQYF; CDR3nt: TGTGCCAGCAGTTTGATGGGGGGCCGGGAGACCCAGTACTTC
abundance: NA; d_gene: NA; v_gene: TRBV11-1; j_gene: TRBJ2-1; CDR3aa: CAKTFRACARAHRDEQFF; CDR3nt: TGTGCCAAGACATTCCGGGCTTGCGCGAGGGCTCATAGGGATGAGCAGTTCTTC
abundance: few; d_gene: NA; v_gene: TRBV6-1; j_gene: TRBJ1-3; CDR3aa: CASRSGFTGNTIYF; CDR3nt: TGTGCCAGCAGATCAGGGTTTACAGGAAACACCATATATTTT
abundance: NA; d_gene: NA; v_gene: TRBV30; j_gene: TRBJ2-1; CDR3aa: CATEWSSYNEQFF; CDR3nt: TGTGCCACAGAATGGTCATCTTACAATGAGCAGTTCTTC
abundance: many; d_gene: NA; v_gene: TRBV6-1; j_gene: TRBJ2-7; CDR3aa: CASRKDSYEQYF; CDR3nt: TGTGCCAGCAGGAAAGACAGCTACGAGCAGTACTTC
abundance: once; d_gene: NA; v_gene: TRBV11-2; j_gene: TRBJ2-2; CDR3aa: CASNLMQGLNIGELFF; CDR3nt: TGTGCCAGCAACTTAATGCAGGGGTTGAACATCGGGGAGCTGTTTTTT
abundance: many; d_gene: NA; v_gene: TRBV7-9; j_gene: TRBJ1-2; CDR3aa: CASSLMSAASHGYTF; CDR3nt: TGTGCCAGCAGCTTAATGTCGGCAGCTAGCCATGGCTACACCTTC
abundance: many; d_gene: NA; v_gene: TRBV6-5; j_gene: TRBJ2-7; CDR3aa: CASRNLRGRAEQYF; CDR3nt: TGTGCCAGCAGAAACCTCAGGGGAAGGGCCGAGCAGTACTTC
abundance: NA; d_gene: NA; v_gene: TRBV5-1; j_gene: TRBJ1-1; CDR3aa: CASSSGQNTEAFF; CDR3nt: TGCGCCAGCAGCTCGGGACAGAACACTGAAGCTTTCTTT
abundance: many; d_gene: NA; v_gene: TRBV14; j_gene: TRBJ2-5; CDR3aa: CASSSPHRAQETQYF; CDR3nt: TGTGCCAGCAGCTCTCCCCACAGGGCGCAAGAGACCCAGTACTTC
abundance: NA; d_gene: NA; v_gene: TRBV11-1; j_gene: TRBJ2-3; CDR3aa: CTNSWDRTDTQYF; CDR3nt: TGTACCAACAGCTGGGACCGAACAGATACGCAGTATTTT
abundance: many; d_gene: NA; v_gene: TRBV11-2; j_gene: TRBJ2-2; CDR3aa: CASSPTPDYASTGELFF; CDR3nt: TGTGCCAGCAGCCCAACCCCAGACTACGCGAGCACCGGGGAGCTGTTTTTT
abundance: once; d_gene: TRBD2; v_gene: TRBV20-1; j_gene: TRBJ2-5; CDR3aa: CSATMDGGGHQETQYF; CDR3nt: TGCAGTGCCACCATGGATGGGGGAGGGCACCAAGAGACCCAGTACTTC
abundance: NA; d_gene: NA; v_gene: TRBV11-2; j_gene: TRBJ2-7; CDR3aa: CVSSRLRSSHGKQYF; CDR3nt: TGTGTCAGCAGCCGATTGAGGTCTTCGCACGGTAAGCAGTACTTC
abundance: many; d_gene: TRBD1; v_gene: TRBV4-1; j_gene: TRBJ2-1; CDR3aa: CASSHNRQGVNEQFF; CDR3nt: TGCGCCAGCAGCCATAATAGACAGGGTGTGAATGAGCAGTTCTTC
abundance: many; d_gene: TRBD1; v_gene: TRBV11-2; j_gene: TRBJ2-5; CDR3aa: CASSLEGQAGGQYF; CDR3nt: TGTGCCAGCAGCTTAGAGGGACAGGCCGGCGGCCAGTACTTC
abundance: NA; d_gene: NA; v_gene: TRBV4-1; j_gene: TRBJ2-7; CDR3aa: CASSQDWTRYYEQYF; CDR3nt: TGCGCCAGCAGCCAAGATTGGACGCGGTACTACGAGCAGTACTTC
abundance: many; d_gene: NA; v_gene: TRBV10-1; j_gene: TRBJ2-1; CDR3aa: CASSGGGVYNEQFF; CDR3nt: TGCGCCAGCAGTGGAGGGGGGGTCTACAATGAGCAGTTCTTC
abundance: NA; d_gene: NA; v_gene: TRBV11-3; j_gene: TRBJ1-2; CDR3aa: CASSLDAGMHGYAF; CDR3nt: TGTGCCAGCAGCTTAGATGCGGGCATGCATGGCTACGCCTTC
abundance: NA; d_gene: NA; v_gene: TRBV11-3; j_gene: TRBJ1-6; CDR3aa: CASSLGNPNSHLHF; CDR3nt: TGTGCCAGCAGCTTAGGGAACCCAAACTCACACCTCCACTTT
abundance: many; d_gene: NA; v_gene: TRBV6-1; j_gene: TRBJ2-2; CDR3aa: CASSFLERGTGELFF; CDR3nt: TGTGCCAGCAGTTTCTTGGAGAGAGGCACCGGGGAGCTGTTTTTT
abundance: NA; d_gene: NA; v_gene: TRBV28; j_gene: TRBJ2-3; CDR3aa: CASRRGLGGITDTQYF; CDR3nt: TGTGCCAGCCGTCGGGGGCTCGGCGGGATCACAGATACGCAGTATTTT
abundance: NA; d_gene: TRBD1; v_gene: TRBV29-1; j_gene: TRBJ2-1; CDR3aa: CSSTRPDRGETHYF; CDR3nt: TGTAGCTCCACGAGGCCCGACAGGGGTGAGACCCATTACTTC
abundance: once; d_gene: NA; v_gene: TRBV11-1; j_gene: TRBJ2-5; CDR3aa: CAGSRSLQETQYF; CDR3nt: TGTGCCGGCAGCCGTAGCCTCCAAGAGACCCAGTACTTC
abundance: NA; d_gene: NA; v_gene: TRBV12-3/TRBV12-4; j_gene: TRBJ2-2; CDR3aa: CASSRRPFTNTGELFF; CDR3nt: TGTGCCAGCAGTAGGCGACCTTTTACGAACACCGGGGAGCTGTTTTTT
abundance: NA; d_gene: NA; v_gene: TRBV6-1; j_gene: TRBJ2-7; CDR3aa: CASSERFLSYEHYF; CDR3nt: TGTGCAAGCAGTGAAAGATTTTTGTCCTACGAGCACTACTTC
abundance: NA; d_gene: TRBD2; v_gene: TRBV11-2; j_gene: TRBJ2-6; CDR3aa: CACSSSGRAGANALTF; CDR3nt: TGTGCCTGCAGTTCCAGCGGGAGGGCTGGGGCCAACGCCCTGACTTTC
abundance: NA; d_gene: TRBD2; v_gene: TRBV5-4; j_gene: TRBJ2-7; CDR3aa: CASSVGTSGSYEQYF; CDR3nt: TGTGCCAGCAGCGTCGGGACTAGCGGATCCTACGAGCAGTACTTC
abundance: once; d_gene: NA; v_gene: TRBV6-6; j_gene: TRBJ1-5; CDR3aa: CASQRTDFSNQPQHF; CDR3nt: TGTGCCAGCCAAAGGACGGACTTTAGCAATCAGCCCCAGCATTTT
abundance: NA; d_gene: NA; v_gene: TRBV29-1; j_gene: TRBJ2-1; CDR3aa: CSIEPGLSYKEQFF; CDR3nt: TGCAGTATTGAACCCGGCCTCTCCTACAAAGAGCAGTTCTTC
abundance: NA; d_gene: NA; v_gene: TRBV12-3/TRBV12-4; j_gene: TRBJ2-3; CDR3aa: CASTPGPTGDTQYF; CDR3nt: TGTGCCAGCACTCCGGGCCCGACGGGAGATACGCAGTATTTT
abundance: NA; d_gene: NA; v_gene: TRBV6-1; j_gene: TRBJ2-7; CDR3aa: CANSELTRNYEQYF; CDR3nt: TGTGCCAACAGCGAACTCACCCGCAACTACGAGCAGTACTTC
abundance: NA; d_gene: TRBD1; v_gene: TRBV5-6; j_gene: TRBJ2-1; CDR3aa: CASSRDRGPGAYNEQLF; CDR3nt: TGTGCCAGCAGCCGGGACAGGGGGCCCGGGGCCTACAATGAGCAGTTATTC
abundance: many; d_gene: NA; v_gene: TRBV12-3/TRBV12-4; j_gene: TRBJ1-1; CDR3aa: CASTHNTEAFF; CDR3nt: TGTGCCAGCACCCACAACACTGAAGCTTTCTTT
abundance: once; d_gene: NA; v_gene: TRBV11-2; j_gene: TRBJ1-2; CDR3aa: CARSRDWQDYGYTF; CDR3nt: TGTGCCAGGAGCAGGGACTGGCAAGACTATGGCTACACTTTC
abundance: NA; d_gene: TRBD1; v_gene: TRBV28; j_gene: TRBJ1-1; CDR3aa: CASSVRQGVSTEAFF; CDR3nt: TGTGCCAGCAGTGTCAGACAGGGGGTGAGCACTGAAGCTTTCTTT